This T cell receptor beta chain is from a study of cytomegalovirus exposure and HLA in healthy donors. Study results and caveats: A later analysis associated some 16,000 TCR beta sequences with HLA alleles at a 0.05 false discovery rate.

The CDR3 consists of 14 residues. V lost 7 bases, J lost 2 bases, and 17 bases lay in between. Germline CDR1 is SQVTM and CDR2 is ANQGSEA. Amplification used 60 Vbeta primers and 13 Jbeta primers. Only in-frame clones appear in the TCRdb table, and some are missing; sequencing was by immunoSEQ multiplex PCR. The table has just over 150,000 clones, approximately 80% seen once. Points on this clone: The antigen is undetermined.

The chain carries TRBV29-1 and TRBJ2-5; D gene unclear. Input material: PBMCs. The receptor's source is a male donor in good health and CMV-seropositive. CDR3 in amino acids: CSAPGGESQETQYF. Here the CDR3 DNA reads TGCAGCGCTCCGGGTGGCGAGTCGCAAGAGACCCAGTACTTC. Variable domain in full (rest from reference TRBV29-1 and TRBJ2-5): SAVISQKPSRDICQRGTSLTIQCQVDSQVTMMFWYRQQPGQSLTLIATANQGSEATYESGFVIDKFPISRPNLTFSTLTVSNMSPEDSSIYLCSAPGGESQETQYFGPGTRLLVL.